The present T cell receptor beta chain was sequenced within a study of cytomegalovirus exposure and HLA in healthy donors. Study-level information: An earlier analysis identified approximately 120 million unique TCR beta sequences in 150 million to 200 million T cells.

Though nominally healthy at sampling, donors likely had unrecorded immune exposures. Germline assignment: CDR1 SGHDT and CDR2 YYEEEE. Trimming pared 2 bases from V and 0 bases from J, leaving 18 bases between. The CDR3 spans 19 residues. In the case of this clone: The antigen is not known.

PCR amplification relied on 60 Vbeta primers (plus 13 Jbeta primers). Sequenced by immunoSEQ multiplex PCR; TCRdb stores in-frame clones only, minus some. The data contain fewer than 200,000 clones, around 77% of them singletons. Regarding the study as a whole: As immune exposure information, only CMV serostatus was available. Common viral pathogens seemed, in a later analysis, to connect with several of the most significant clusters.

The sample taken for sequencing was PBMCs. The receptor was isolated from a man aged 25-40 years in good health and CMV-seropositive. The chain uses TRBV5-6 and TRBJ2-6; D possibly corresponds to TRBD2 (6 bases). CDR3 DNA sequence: TGTGCCAGCAGCTTATTACTGGAGGGCGCGCGCTCTGGGGCCAACGTCCTGACTTTC. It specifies CASSLLLEGARSGANVLTF.